Given below is one TCR beta chain in context. Its recognized antigen is unknown. Base qualities are not provided; no much larger clone lies one nucleotide away. The data were obtained in a study of radiation and T cells in renal cell carcinoma (dated by TCRdb to between 2020 and 2021). Regarding the study in general: The samples were drawn from a clinical trial, where primary renal cell carcinomas were treated with 15 Gy of stereotactic body radiation therapy and then removed by nephrectomy 4 weeks afterward. A total of 4,016,671 unique CDR3 nucleotide sequences, encoding around 2.7 million unique CDR3 amino acid sequences, were found across all 50 or so samples. A total of 50 or so samples underwent TCR beta sequencing, made up of 26 tumors and about 27 peripheral blood samples. Broad study findings and their caveats: Because no pretreatment tumor biopsies were available, whether clonotypes were present in the tumor at baseline could not be determined. Because the trial had a single-armed design, the trial could not examine how radiation dose or scheduling affected the TCR repertoire. Top tumor clonotypes rose in blood from baseline to 2 weeks post-radiation, then contracted by 4 weeks, suggesting transient expansion of tumor-resident clones. Tracking of blood repertoire dynamics stopped at four to five weeks after treatment, with no follow-up past that point.

From a lookup of the germline V gene, CDR1 and CDR2 are SGHTA and FQGNSA. There are 11 amino acids in the CDR3, from cysteine to phenylalanine inclusive. Just CDR3 DNA is preserved here, 33 bases in frame from base 1. A distance of 10 bases separates the germline ends of V and J, which lose 3 bases and 11 bases respectively. Explained via the paper, the time point label denotes: baseline pretreatment blood. In light of the paper, this sample's treatment or condition label describes: 15 Gy SBRT to primary tumor, nephrectomy 4 weeks later. To track tumor-enriched clonotypes, serial peripheral blood was sampled from radiation-treated patients at baseline and at 2 weeks and 4 weeks after SBRT. Every patient's renal cell carcinoma showed clear cell pathology. Genomic DNA for TCR sequencing was prepared using the QIAamp DNA Blood Mini Kit (Qiagen). Samples were included in the analyses only if all quality control checks were passed.

Following the manufacturer's recommendations, the immunoSEQ kit was used to generate TCR beta libraries from genomic DNA. Library preparation used a first multiplex PCR with proprietary primers, then a second PCR adding unique barcodes, with bead cleanups after each round. A positive control reaction and a negative control reaction, both provided in the kit, were run with every batch of samples. The final libraries underwent checking on an Agilent 4200 TapeStation D1000 ScreenTape, volumetric pooling, and quantification by qPCR. An Illumina NextSeq500 fitted with a MidOutput 150-cycle cartridge performed the sequencing, running 156 Read1 cycles and 15 Index1 cycles with the kit's custom primers. The pooled library was loaded at roughly 0.94 pM with an approximately 21% PhiX control spike-in. In the paper's pipeline: The vendor-processed data were analyzed in R, and a clonotype was defined as all T cells that share the same CDR3 nucleotide sequence. In the clone abundance analyses, frequencies in each sample were normalized to that sample's 10,000 most abundant clones. Public T cell clones, averaging fewer than five per sample, were removed before analysis. Tumor-enriched and baseline blood-enriched clonotypes were defined by at least a 32-fold difference in abundance between compartments. A beta-binomial differential abundance model was applied to find clonotypes that expanded or contracted between blood time points. The Baroni-Urbani and Buser coefficient was used to measure tumor-blood repertoire similarity, and groups were compared with two-tailed Wilcoxon tests in R. Imported from immuneACCESS, the table was reduced by TCRdb to in-frame sequences with V and J called. These copies leave out some clones; in studies compared against another copy, an unresolved V gene accounts for under half, and the cause of the remainder is not known. The V and J calls and the clone size are those of that table, but D and trimming were determined from the DNA. The sample contains about 130,000 clones, roughly 80% of them found a single time. The ten largest account for 3% of the sample.

The material sequenced was blood, taken from a patient whose treatment included radiotherapy and nephrectomy. This receptor was identified in a woman aged 60-70 years with renal cell carcinoma. The rearranged chain carries TRBV7-2 and TRBJ1-1; a confident D gene designation cannot be given. CDR3 reads: CASSLIGVAFF. At the DNA level, the sequence is TGTGCCAGCAGCTTGATCGGAGTGGCTTTCTTT.